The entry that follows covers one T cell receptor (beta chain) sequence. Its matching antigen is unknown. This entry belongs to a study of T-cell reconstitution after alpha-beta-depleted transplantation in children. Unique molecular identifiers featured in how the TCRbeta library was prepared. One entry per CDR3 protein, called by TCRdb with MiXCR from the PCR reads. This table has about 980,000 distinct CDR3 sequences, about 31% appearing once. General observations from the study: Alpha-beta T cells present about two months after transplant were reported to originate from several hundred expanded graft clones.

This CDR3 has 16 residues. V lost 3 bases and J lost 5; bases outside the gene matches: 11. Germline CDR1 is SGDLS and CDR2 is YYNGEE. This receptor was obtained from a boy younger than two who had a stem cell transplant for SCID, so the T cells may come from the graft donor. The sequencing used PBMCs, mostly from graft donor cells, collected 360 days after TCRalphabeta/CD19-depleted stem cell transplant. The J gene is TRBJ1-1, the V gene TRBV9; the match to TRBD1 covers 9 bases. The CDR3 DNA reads TGTGCCAGCAGCGCGAGACAGGGGGGGGCTGGGACTGAAGCTTTCTTT. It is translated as CASSARQGGAGTEAFF.